The 30 T cell receptor beta chains presented below share a single source sample, sequenced in a study of tumor-infiltrating lymphocytes in oesophageal squamous cell carcinoma. TCRdb ran MiXCR on the PCR reads and lists one entry per CDR3 protein. The data contain approximately 12,000 distinct CDR3 sequences, 55% of them singletons. Sequencing was performed on esophageal tumor tissue. Receptors originate from a female donor with esophageal squamous cell carcinoma.

This clonotype was found once. Since a much larger clone is just one base distant, this may be a read error. The chain joins TRBV7-8 to TRBJ2-3; D is undetermined. Germline loops: CDR1 SGHVS, CDR2 FQNEAQ. The V and J ends lost 4 bases and 2 bases respectively, with 19 bases between them. This CDR3 spans 17 amino acids. In DNA form, the CDR3 reads TGTGCCAGCAGCTCCCGGGCATTCGCGCAGTCCACAGATACGCAGTATTTT. Protein sequence: CASSSRAFAQSTDTQYF.

J is TRBJ2-5 and V is TRBV7-9; possibly TRBD1 for D (6 bases). The CDR3 sequence is 15 residues long. Germline assignment: CDR1 SEHNR and CDR2 FQNEAQ (reference sequence). V was clipped by 2 bases and J by 1 base, with 11 bases between them. CDR3 region: CASSLTGSPQETQYF. CDR3 nucleotides: TGTGCCAGCAGCTTAACAGGGAGCCCCCAAGAGACCCAGTACTTC.

This clonotype appeared a few times. The J gene is TRBJ2-7, the V gene TRBV6-1; TRBD1 matches 7 bases. Germline loops: CDR1 MNHNS, CDR2 SASEGT. This CDR3 contains 13 residues. V was pared by 7 bases and J by 2 bases, with 5 bases of the junction left unmatched. DNA for the CDR3: TGTGCCAGCAACCGGGACAGAACCTACGAGCAGTACTTC. It yields the protein CASNRDRTYEQYF.

This chain connects TRBV28 to TRBJ2-3; no clear D. The assigned J gene may be wrong: the sequence end matches TRBJ2-5 better. The CDR3 contains 13 residues. The germline V gene has CDR1 MDHEN and CDR2 SYDVKM. The CDR3, as DNA: TGTGCCAGCAGTTGGCCAGACCAAGAGACCCAGTACTTC. Protein product: CASSWPDQETQYF.

The rearrangement links TRBV7-6 to TRBJ2-3; 10 bases fit TRBD2. The J call may not be correct, given that the DNA end is closer to TRBJ2-7. The CDR3 has 14 amino acids. Germline CDR1 reads SGHVS; CDR2 reads FNYEAQ. CDR3 DNA: TGTGCCAGCTCCACTAGCGGGGTTTACAATGAGCAGTACTTC. Residues: CASSTSGVYNEQYF.

This rearrangement joins TRBV7-8 to TRBJ2-7; TRBD1 matches 9 bases. The end of the DNA fits TRBJ1-2 better, so the J call may be wrong. This CDR3 contains 15 residues. The V gene's germline CDR1 is SGHVS and CDR2 FQNEAQ. The CDR3 here is CASSSRTGANYGYTF. The CDR3 DNA is TGTGCCAGCAGCAGCAGGACAGGGGCAAACTATGGCTACACCTTC.

The chain links TRBV7-2 to TRBJ2-7; no reliable D call. CDR1 is SGHTA, CDR2 FQGNSA, per germline. This CDR3 contains 14 residues. Trimming cost V 1 base and J 2 bases, with 9 bases left between them. The CDR3 bases are TGTGCCAGCAGCTTAGTCAAGGGTACCTACGAGCAGTACTTC. Encoded protein: CASSLVKGTYEQYF.

This clonotype was detected ten times or more. The rearrangement joins TRBV28 to TRBJ1-4; D is uncertain. The CDR3 runs 11 residues. Trimming cost V 4 bases and J 8 bases, with 5 bases left between them. Germline values: CDR1 MDHEN, CDR2 SYDVKM. The CDR3 DNA reads TGTGCCAGCAGTTCCTACGAAAAACTGTTTTTT. It translates to CASSSYEKLFF.

Comment on this clonotype: Compared with germline, one end of the junction differs, possibly owing to a read error. This chain uses TRBV27 with TRBJ1-6; perhaps TRBD1 as D (5 bases). CDR1 and CDR2 from the germline V gene are MNHEY and SMNVEV (reference sequence). This CDR3 is 15 amino acids long. CDR3 in DNA: TGTGCCAGCAGTTGGGGGGGTGGCGGTGTCTATGGCTACACCTTT. Residues: CASSWGGGGVYGYTF.

This clonotype was observed a single time. The chain links TRBV7-6 to TRBJ1-2, with D tentatively TRBD1 (6 bases). Germline CDR1 and CDR2: SGHVS and FNYEAQ. The CDR3 runs to 12 residues. V gave up 5 bases and J gave up 8 bases, with 12 bases separating them. The CDR3 DNA sequence: TGTGCCAGCAGCACTAGGGGGGGAGGCTACACCTTC. Translated, it gives CASSTRGGGYTF.

The rearrangement uses TRBV6-1 and TRBJ2-3; D not certain. The J call may be in error: the DNA end matches TRBJ2-7 better. CDR1 and CDR2 from the germline V gene are MNHNS and SASEGT. The CDR3 runs 12 residues. The CDR3 loop is CASSESGYEQYF. The CDR3 DNA sequence: TGTGCCAGCAGTGAATCCGGCTACGAGCAGTACTTC.

This clonotype occurred a few times. The rearrangement joins TRBV7-2 to TRBJ2-5; perhaps TRBD1 as D (6 bases). CDR3 length: 13 residues. Between the trimmed V and J ends, which lost 5 bases and 10 bases, there was a span of 17 bases. Per the germline V gene, CDR1 is SGHTA and CDR2 is FQGNSA. CDR3 nucleotide sequence: TGTGCCAGCAGCCCAGGGACGACACAGGGCCAGTACTTC. Protein product: CASSPGTTQGQYF.

This clonotype appeared a single time. The missing conserved phenylalanine or tryptophan at the end of this CDR3 makes a read error likely. The DNA is omitted, as the CDR3 cannot be located on it reliably, and the CDR3 follows TCRdb's listing. The gene calls are TRBV7-2 and TRBJ2-6; TRBD1 was called by the table and not checked on the DNA. The germline V gene encodes CDR1 SGHTA and CDR2 FQGNSA. The CDR3 region is 17 residues in length, termini included. The CDR3 sequence is CASSSQTTGQETQYFGA.

V gene TRBV18 combines with J gene TRBJ2-3; TRBD2 matches at 7 bases. CDR3 length: 15 residues. The germline V gene encodes CDR1 KGHSH and CDR2 LQKENI. V was clipped by 2 bases and J by 4 bases; unmatched bases: 6. CDR3 bases: TGTGCCAGCTCACCAGTACGGGGGGTTTCAGATACGCAGTATTTT. This sequence encodes CASSPVRGVSDTQYF.

The chain has TRBV7-3 and TRBJ2-3; 11 bases fit TRBD2. There are 16 residues in the CDR3. CDR1 is SGHTA and CDR2 is FQGTGA in the germline V gene. The V gene end was trimmed by 1 base and the J gene end by 7 bases; junction bases not matched to a gene: 7. The CDR3 bases are TGTGCCAGCAGCTTAAGCCTAACTAGCGGGAGTTATACGCAGTATTTT. It codes for CASSLSLTSGSYTQYF. The full variable domain, with the rest looked up from reference TRBV7-3 and TRBJ2-3, is GAGVSQTPSNKVTEKGKYVELRCDPISGHTALYWYRQSLGQGPEFLIYFQGTGAADDSGLPNDRFFAVRPEGSVSTLKIQRTERGDSAVYLCASSLSLTSGSYTQYFGPGTRLTVL.

V is TRBV24-1 and J is TRBJ2-5; TRBD1 agrees at 9 bases. Germline assignment: CDR1 KGHDR and CDR2 SFDVKD. The length of the CDR3 is 17 residues. After removal of 3 bases from V and 6 bases from J, the junction contained 13 bases not matched to a gene. In DNA form, the CDR3 reads TGTGCCACCAGTGATCCGAACCCCGGGACAGGGCATAAGACCCAGTACTTC. Amino acids: CATSDPNPGTGHKTQYF.

There are a few counts of this clonotype. V and J are TRBV6-9 and TRBJ1-1; TRBD1 aligns across 7 bases. The CDR3 extends over 14 amino acids. Germline V gives CDR1 MNHGY, CDR2 SVAAGI. J was trimmed by 0 bases and V by 4 bases; bases with no gene match: 2. CDR3 nucleotide sequence: TGTGCCAGCAGTTTCGGACAGGTGAACACTGAAGCTTTCTTT. Amino acids: CASSFGQVNTEAFF.

The chain links TRBV7-6 to TRBJ1-1; D might be TRBD1 (6 bases). V was cut by 5 bases and J by 5 bases, with 12 bases left in between. This CDR3 region has 13 residues. The germline V gene encodes CDR1 SGHVS and CDR2 FNYEAQ. CDR3: CASSIQGDTEAFF. The DNA for the CDR3 is TGTGCCAGCAGCATACAGGGTGATACTGAAGCTTTCTTT.

This clonotype is judged medium-sized. At one end the junction does not follow the germline gene, possibly because of a read error. The CDR3, as DNA: TGTGCTAGCAGCCATGGGGCTTTCGGTGAGCAGTTCTTC. Translation gives CASSHGAFGEQFF. This chain joins TRBV7-7 and TRBJ2-1, with D perhaps TRBD1 (5 bases). Germline V lookup: CDR1 SSHAT, CDR2 FNYEAQ (reference sequence). The CDR3 consists of 13 residues.

The chain recombines TRBV7-4 with TRBJ2-1, with 8 bases fitting TRBD2. J lost 0 bases, V lost 1 base, and 20 bases had no gene match. Germline V gene data show CDR1 as SGHVT and CDR2 as SQSDAQ. The CDR3 has 22 residues. CDR3 sequence reads: CASSLVRQRAGELKSSYNEQFF. As DNA, the CDR3 is TGTGCCAGCAGCTTAGTCAGACAGAGAGCGGGAGAGCTCAAGAGCTCCTACAATGAGCAGTTCTTC.

This clonotype appeared many times. This sequence joins TRBV11-2 and TRBJ1-4; D uncertain. Germline V gene data show CDR1 as SGHAT and CDR2 as FQNNGV. The CDR3 has 15 amino acids. Trimming left V 5 bases short and J 4 bases short, with 14 bases between. CDR3 in DNA: TGTGCCAGCAGCCAAAAAGGGAGCGGTAATGAAAAACTGTTTTTT. Encoded protein: CASSQKGSGNEKLFF.

The chain employs TRBV5-2 and TRBJ2-5; the table's D call of TRBD1 was not tested on the DNA. The DNA matches TRBJ2-1 better at its end, which makes the J call doubtful. TRBV5-2 is a pseudogene. The CDR3 consists of 12 residues. The CDR3 is CASSSQGYEQFF. The CDR3 DNA reads as TGTGCCAGCAGCTCGCAGGGTTATGAGCAGTTCTTC.

As to this clonotype: An end of the junction differs from the germline gene, which may be a read error. This chain connects TRBV7-4 to TRBJ1-5; D uncertain. Germline CDR1 SGHVT, CDR2 SQSDAQ. The CDR3 is 13 amino acids. CDR3 sequence: CASSFSLAGPQHF. CDR3 coding DNA: TGTGCTAGCAGCTTCAGTCTAGCGGGGCCCCAGCATTTT.

V gene TRBV28 combines with J gene TRBJ2-1, with 8 bases aligning to TRBD2. The J call may be in error: the DNA end matches TRBJ2-7 better. Germline loops: CDR1 MDHEN, CDR2 SYDVKM. The CDR3 spans 15 residues. The CDR3 region has the DNA TGTGCCAGCAGTTTCTCGGGGGGGCCTTACCCGGAGCAGTACTTC. This sequence encodes CASSFSGGPYPEQYF.

The V and J genes are TRBV28 and TRBJ2-3, with D perhaps matching TRBD1 (6 bases). CDR1 is MDHEN and CDR2 is SYDVKM in the germline V gene. Trimming took off 2 bases at V and 2 bases at J, with 14 bases between the two ends. The CDR3 has 16 amino acids. The CDR3 sequence is CASSLGGTGYTDTQYF. For the CDR3, the DNA is TGTGCCAGCAGTTTAGGGGGAACAGGGTACACAGATACGCAGTATTTT.

The genes are TRBV28 and TRBJ2-5, with 10 bases that match TRBD1. Gene TRBJ1-1 matches the end of the DNA better, so the J call may be wrong. This CDR3 comprises 19 residues. Germline CDR1 is MDHEN and CDR2 is SYDVKM. CDR3 amino acids: CASSLDRGEDAPPKSEAFF. In DNA form, the CDR3 reads TGTGCCAGCAGCCTGGACAGGGGGGAAGATGCTCCCCCGAAGTCAGAAGCTTTCTTT.

The V gene is TRBV7-9, the J gene TRBJ2-2, with TRBD2 matching over 10 bases. J was trimmed by 8 bases and V by 4 bases; bases with no gene match: 10. The CDR3 sequence is 16 residues long. CDR1 is SEHNR, CDR2 FQNEAQ, per germline (reference sequence). The DNA for the CDR3 is TGTGCCAGCAGCTCCCGAGGGCTAGCGGGGGCTGGGGAGCTGTTTTTT. It yields the protein CASSSRGLAGAGELFF.

This clonotype was observed many times. The chain links TRBV6-1 to TRBJ2-3; the match to TRBD2 covers 8 bases. The CDR3 sequence is 17 residues long. Trimming at V came to 4 bases and at J to 4 bases, leaving 13 bases not matched to a gene. Germline V gives CDR1 MNHNS, CDR2 SASEGT. The CDR3 bases are TGTGCCAGCAGTGGCCGGGGGGGCGGGAGATTGCCAGATACGCAGTATTTT. It yields the protein CASSGRGGGRLPDTQYF.

The J gene is TRBJ2-7, the V gene TRBV7-9; no clear D gene. This CDR3 spans 15 amino acids. Germline V gene sequence: CDR1 SEHNR, CDR2 FQNEAQ (reference sequence). Trimming took 1 base from V and 1 from J, leaving 11 bases between them. The CDR3 spells CASSLDSERSYEQYF. DNA of the CDR3: TGTGCCAGCAGCTTAGACAGCGAGAGGTCCTACGAGCAGTACTTC.

The chain recombines TRBV7-2 with TRBJ2-7; D remains ambiguous. This CDR3 region has 17 residues. Per germline, CDR1 SGHTA and CDR2 FQGNSA. With 0 bases removed from V and 0 bases from J, the gap between germline ends came to 15 bases. CDR3 nucleotide sequence: TGTGCCAGCAGCTTAGCCGATACCAGGTGGGTCTCCTACGAGCAGTACTTC. Translated: CASSLADTRWVSYEQYF.